The TCR beta chain described here comes from a study of blood T cell repertoires in COVID-19. Across the whole study: There were acute and convalescent COVID-19 samples, and they came from the United States, Italy and Spain. Sample material is recorded as cDNA or gDNA derived from T cells, B-cell-depleted T cells, or PBMCs.

In the source study's methods: Reference gene primers were amplified, and this amplification served to estimate nucleated cell counts. TCRdb's table, derived via immunoSEQ multiplex PCR, lists solely in-frame clones and lacks some. V, J and clone size reflect that table, while D and trimming were determined from the DNA. The sample shows about 170,000 clones, about four fifths of them seen only once. Germline V gives CDR1 LNHDA, CDR2 SQIVND (reference sequence). V was cut by 3 bases and J by 1 base, with 7 bases left in between. There are 14 residues in the CDR3. The sequence came from a woman aged 70-85 years who had recovered from COVID-19. Sequenced: peripheral blood. This chain connects TRBV19 to TRBJ1-5; D ambiguous. Written as DNA, the CDR3 is TGTGCCAGTAGTATGCGGGCCAGCAATCAGCCCCAGCATTTT. Its translation is CASSMRASNQPQHF.